Below are 6 T cell receptor beta chains sequenced from a single sample in a study of CD8+CD57+ T cells in acquired aplastic anemia. The study profiled TCR beta VDJ and CDR3 using genomic DNA as template. TCRdb re-analysed the reads in MiXCR, keeping a single row per CDR3 protein. The table has about 130,000 distinct CDR3 sequences, 40% to 60% seen once. Sequencing was done on a sample of sorted CD4+, CD8+, or CD8+CD57+ T cells (not recorded which) from PBMCs. Receptor source: a human donor in good health, serving as a control.

This clonotype was observed a handful of times. This may be a read error, as it is one base from a much larger clone. For the CDR3, the DNA is TGTTCCAGCAGTGAATGGACAGGGGGCACTGAAGCTTTCTTT. Its protein is CSSSEWTGGTEAFF. The V gene is TRBV6-4, the J gene TRBJ1-1; 10 bases fit TRBD1. Germline CDR1 reads MRHNA; CDR2 reads SNTAGT. The CDR3 is made up of 14 amino acids.

The chain recombines TRBV2 with TRBJ2-3; D is perhaps TRBD1 (5 bases). This CDR3 spans 15 amino acids. V was shortened by 8 bases and J by 3 bases, with 18 bases between the two germline ends. The germline V gene encodes CDR1 SNHLY and CDR2 FYNNEI. This chain's CDR3 is CASFPRGNPTDTQYF. CDR3 sequence (DNA): TGTGCCAGCTTCCCAAGGGGTAATCCGACAGATACGCAGTATTTT.

V is TRBV12-3 or TRBV12-4 and J is TRBJ1-2; a possible D gene is TRBD1 (5 bases). V lost 5 bases and J lost 3, with 13 bases in between. The CDR3 is 14 amino acids. The CDR3 bases are TGTGCCAGCAGTCTGGGACCGTCCTACTATGGCTACACCTTC. The encoded protein is CASSLGPSYYGYTF.

This rearrangement joins TRBV7-3 to TRBJ2-5, with D perhaps TRBD1 (6 bases). The germline V gene encodes CDR1 SGHTA and CDR2 FQGTGA. The CDR3 runs to 13 residues. Trimming removed 5 bases from V and 2 bases from J, with 9 bases in between. CDR3 nucleotide sequence: TGTGCCAGCAGCCCGGGGACACAAGAGACCCAGTACTTC. Amino acids: CASSPGTQETQYF.

To note about this clonotype: A much larger clonotype is one base distant, so this may be a read error. The V and J genes are TRBV5-1 and TRBJ2-5; a weak D match, TRBD1 (6 bases). V was pared by 4 bases and J by 5 bases, with 15 bases between. Germline V gives CDR1 SGHRS, CDR2 YFSETQ. This CDR3 is 14 amino acids long. The CDR3 is CASSPLVRGETQYF. For the CDR3, the DNA is TGCGCCAGCAGCCCACTGGTCAGGGGTGAGACCCAGTACTTC.

This rearrangement joins TRBV29-1 to TRBJ1-2, with D uncertain. Germline V gene sequence: CDR1 SQVTM, CDR2 ANQGSEA. The CDR3 has 12 amino acids. Trimming pared 4 bases from V and 0 bases from J, leaving 6 bases between. CDR3 nucleotides: TGCAGCGTTGGGATGACTAACTATGGCTACACCTTC. Translated: CSVGMTNYGYTF. Together with reference TRBV29-1 and TRBJ1-2, the CDR3 gives the full variable domain: SAVISQKPSRDICQRGTSLTIQCQVDSQVTMMFWYRQQPGQSLTLIATANQGSEATYESGFVIDKFPISRPNLTFSTLTVSNMSPEDSSIYLCSVGMTNYGYTFGSGTRLTVV.